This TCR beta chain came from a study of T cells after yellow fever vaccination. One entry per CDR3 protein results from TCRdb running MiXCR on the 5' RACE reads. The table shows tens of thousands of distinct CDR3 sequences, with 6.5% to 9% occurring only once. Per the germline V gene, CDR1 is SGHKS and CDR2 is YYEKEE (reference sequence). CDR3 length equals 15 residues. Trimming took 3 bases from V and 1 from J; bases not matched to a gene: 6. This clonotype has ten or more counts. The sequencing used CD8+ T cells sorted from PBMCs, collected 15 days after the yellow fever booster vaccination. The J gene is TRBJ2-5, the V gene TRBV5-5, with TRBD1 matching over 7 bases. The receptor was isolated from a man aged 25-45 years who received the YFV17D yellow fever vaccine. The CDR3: CASSSGRGFQETQYF. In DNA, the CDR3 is TGTGCCAGCAGCTCAGGCAGGGGGTTCCAAGAGACCCAGTACTTC. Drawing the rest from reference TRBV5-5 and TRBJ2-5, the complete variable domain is DAGVTQSPTHLIKTRGQQVTLRCSPISGHKSVSWYQQVLGQGPQFIFQYYEKEERGRGNFPDRFSARQFPNYSSELNVNALLLGDSALYLCASSSGRGFQETQYFGPGTRLLVL.